This T cell receptor (beta chain) was sequenced during a study of cytomegalovirus exposure and HLA in healthy donors. On this clone: An end of the junction does not agree with germline; a read error may underlie this.

Vbeta (60) and Jbeta (13) primers were used in the PCR. Produced via immunoSEQ multiplex PCR; TCRdb's table is partial and in-frame only. This table has 150,000 or so clones, less than 80% appearing once. The CDR3 extends over 13 amino acids. Looked up from germline, CDR1 is MNHEY and CDR2 is SVGAGI. The chain employs TRBV6-5 and TRBJ1-2, with D tentatively TRBD1 (6 bases). The clonotype comes from a man aged 30-40 years in good health and CMV-seronegative. The sample was PBMCs. The CDR3 DNA reads as TGTGCCGCGAGAGCCAGGGGTAACTATGGCTACCCCTTC. This codes for CAARARGNYGYPF.